This TCR beta chain was sequenced for a study of PD-1 blockade in mismatch repair-deficient tumors. Study summary: Patients had approximately 13 mismatch repair-deficient cancer types and were previously treated and progressing. The study, taken as a whole, reports: Rapid post-treatment expansion, then contraction, generally preceding radiologic response, marked tumor-resident clones.

The repertoire was sequenced with immunoSEQ multiplex PCR; TCRdb's copy has only in-frame clones and lacks some. Of around 120,000 clones detected, about 88% appear once; the ten largest clones hold less than 15%. In its sample, this clone was seen a few times. Its antigen remains unknown. All patients were mismatch repair deficient, assessed by either PCR or immunohistochemistry. The TCR-sequenced patients were a few responders to pembrolizumab. V was shortened by 0 bases and J by 0 bases, with 6 bases between the two germline ends. This CDR3 has 15 amino acids. The germline V gene has CDR1 GTSNPN and CDR2 SVGIG (reference sequence).

V gene TRBV30 combines with J gene TRBJ2-6, with D hard to call. Specimen: peripheral blood, collected 44 weeks after starting pembrolizumab. This receptor was obtained from an adult with mismatch repair-deficient cancer. The CDR3 here is CAWSVTSSGANVLTF. The CDR3 bases are TGTGCCTGGAGTGTCACTTCCTCTGGGGCCAACGTCCTGACTTTC.